The 25 T cell receptor beta chains below were found in one sample sequenced in a study of CD4 and CD8 cells across lung adenocarcinoma regions (dated by TCRdb to between 2018 and 2020). The library relied on PCR. The sequencing machine was a HiSeq X Ten. The public sequencing data were trimmed at Q25 with fastp and processed into clonotypes with MiXCR by TCRdb, which kept only in-frame beta chains. When rows share a CDR3 protein, they turn into one entry using the most common DNA and genes. Across this sample there are under 30,000 distinct CDR3 sequences, with around 56% seen only once. The ten largest make up around 44% of the sample. The sample consisted of CD8+ T cells from the center of a lung tumor. The sample's cell subset or site, from its label and the paper: tumor center region. Receptor source: a male donor with lung adenocarcinoma. The CD4 and CD8 labels of this study may be unreliable.

Ten or more counts support this clonotype. V usage is TRBV6-5 and J usage is TRBJ1-2, with D perhaps matching TRBD1 (5 bases). The CDR3 runs 12 residues. Germline V gene data show CDR1 as MNHEY and CDR2 as SVGAGI. The ends were cut back, 4 bases at V and 6 bases at J, with 9 bases in the middle. The CDR3 spells CASSSGLDGYTF. As DNA, the CDR3 is TGTGCCAGCAGTTCGGGACTCGATGGCTACACCTTC.

In its sample, this clonotype ranks as medium-sized. The rearrangement joins TRBV10-1 to TRBJ2-5; 7 bases are a match to TRBD1. V dropped 1 base and J dropped 5; count of bases not matched to a gene: 4. This CDR3 spans 14 amino acids. Germline V lookup: CDR1 WNHNN, CDR2 SYGVQD (reference sequence). The CDR3 reads CASSEYTGAETQYF. The CDR3 DNA follows: TGCGCCAGCAGTGAGTACACAGGGGCCGAGACCCAGTACTTC.

Here the CDR3 reads CASSSQRGGGFSYEQYF. DNA of the CDR3: TGTGCCAGCAGTTCACAAAGGGGCGGGGGTTTCTCCTACGAGCAGTACTTC. The chain joins TRBV27 to TRBJ2-7; 7 bases agree with TRBD2. In germline, CDR1 is MNHEY, CDR2 SMNVEV (reference sequence). This CDR3 has 17 residues. V shed 4 bases, J shed 0 bases, and the junction held 12 bases outside the gene matches.

The chain is built from TRBV10-1 and TRBJ2-5, with 8 bases aligning to TRBD2. This CDR3 has 18 residues. The germline CDR1 and CDR2 sequences are WNHNN and SYGVQD (reference sequence). V dropped 5 bases and J dropped 11; count of bases not matched to a gene: 25. In DNA, the CDR3 is TGCGCCAGCAGTACGGCGGGGGGAGGGCGGTGTGGCAAAGATACGCAGTACTTC. It translates to CASSTAGGGRCGKDTQYF.

A remark on this clonotype: One end of the junction does not line up with germline, which may come from a read error. The V and J genes are TRBV7-6 and TRBJ2-4, with a weak D call TRBD2 (7 bases). The germline V gene has CDR1 SGHVS and CDR2 FNYEAQ. The CDR3 contains 14 residues. CDR3 sequence: CGGSGAGAQNMQYF. CDR3 DNA sequence: TGTGGCGGTTCGGGGGCGGGAGCCCAAAATATGCAGTATTTC. The full variable domain, in which reference TRBV7-6 and TRBJ2-4 provide the parts outside the CDR3, is GAGVSQSPRYKVTKRGQDVALRCDPISGHVSLYWYRQALGQGPEFLTYFNYEAQQDKSGLPNDRFSAERPEGSISTLTIQRTEQRDSAMYRCGGSGAGAQNMQYFGAGTRLSVL.

This chain connects TRBV28 to TRBJ2-1; TRBD2 matches at 9 bases. The CDR3 extends over 15 amino acids. Germline lookup yields CDR1 MDHEN and CDR2 SYDVKM. The junction had 5 bases not matched to a gene; V was cut back by 5 bases and J by 3 bases. CDR3 sequence (DNA): TGTGCCAGCAGTCCGACTAGCGGATTCTACAATGAGCAGTTCTTC. This sequence encodes CASSPTSGFYNEQFF.

This chain connects TRBV7-8 to TRBJ2-7, with a tentative D call TRBD1 (6 bases). Germline assignment: CDR1 SGHVS and CDR2 FQNEAQ. V lost 5 bases to trimming and J lost 7 bases, with 21 bases between them. The CDR3 has 15 residues. The CDR3, as DNA: TGTGCCAGCAGCCACCCTGGCAGGGGAGTCAATGAGCAGTACTTC. Encoded protein: CASSHPGRGVNEQYF. Supplemented by reference TRBV7-8 and TRBJ2-7, the full variable domain reads GAGVSQSPRYKVAKRGQDVALRCDPISGHVSLFWYQQALGQGPEFLTYFQNEAQLDKSGLPSDRFFAERPEGSVSTLKIQRTQQEDSAVYLCASSHPGRGVNEQYFGPGTRLTVT.

This sequence joins TRBV6-1 and TRBJ2-3, with 9 bases lining up with TRBD2. Per the germline V gene, CDR1 is MNHNS and CDR2 is SASEGT. Trimming took 6 bases from V and 2 from J; bases not matched to a gene: 9. The CDR3 length is 16 residues. This chain's CDR3 is CASRNPSGAFTDTQYF. The CDR3 coding sequence is TGTGCCAGCAGGAACCCTAGCGGGGCGTTCACAGATACGCAGTATTTT.

As to this clonotype: One end of the junction fails to match germline, which may point to a read error. V is TRBV4-1 and J is TRBJ2-3; tentative D call: TRBD2 (6 bases). Germline lookup yields CDR1 MGHRA and CDR2 YSYEKL. The CDR3 totals 14 residues. CDR3 protein: CASSQSGATDTQYF. The CDR3 DNA sequence: TGCGCCAGCAGCCAATCGGGAGCCACAGACACTCAGTATTTC.

This clonotype has only a few counts. The V and J genes are TRBV30 and TRBJ1-1, with D hard to call. This CDR3 has 12 amino acids. Trimming removed 2 bases from V and 2 bases from J, with 6 bases in between. From germline, CDR1 is GTSNPN and CDR2 SVGIG (reference sequence). CDR3 coding DNA: TGTGCCTGGAGTTATAAAAACACTGAAGCTTTCTTT. Encoded protein: CAWSYKNTEAFF.

To note about this clonotype: One end of the junction is discordant with germline, which a read error may explain. The rearrangement links TRBV6-1 to TRBJ2-3, with D maybe TRBD1 (5 bases). Germline V CDR1 and CDR2: MNHNS, SASEGT. The CDR3 has 11 residues. The DNA for the CDR3 is TGTGGGGGCAGTCCCTCAGATACGCAGTATTTC. Protein product: CGGSPSDTQYF.

This clonotype was seen once. Here the CDR3 reads CASSYSAGSDYEQYF. The CDR3 DNA follows: TGTGCCAGCAGTTACTCAGCGGGATCAGACTACGAGCAGTACTTC. The genes are TRBV6-5 and TRBJ2-5; 7 bases match TRBD2. Judging by the DNA end, TRBJ2-7 fits better; the J call may be wrong. There are 15 residues in the CDR3. Germline V gene sequence: CDR1 MNHEY, CDR2 SVGAGI.

Concerning this clonotype itself: At one boundary the junction diverges from the germline segment, which might be a read error. The chain uses TRBV6-1 and TRBJ2-3; TRBD2 might be the D (6 bases). Germline V gene sequence: CDR1 MNHNS, CDR2 SASEGT. The CDR3 totals 15 residues. As DNA, the CDR3 is TGTGCCAGCGGGCAAGCGGGCCGCCGCACAGATACGCAGTACTTT. Its translation is CASGQAGRRTDTQYF.

The V and J genes are TRBV7-3 and TRBJ2-3; D is uncertain. Trimming shortened V by 5 bases and J by 4 bases, and 10 bases separated the two germline ends. In germline, CDR1 is SGHTA, CDR2 FQGTGA. This CDR3 spans 13 amino acids. The CDR3: CASSPVPADTQYF. CDR3 in DNA: TGTGCCAGCAGCCCTGTTCCCGCAGATACGCAGTATTTT.

This clonotype was seen repeatedly, ten times or more. The V and J genes are TRBV15 and TRBJ2-4; 8 bases align to TRBD1. The CDR3 is 17 residues long. Germline V gives CDR1 LNHNV, CDR2 YYDKDF (reference sequence). V dropped 0 bases and J dropped 3; count of bases not matched to a gene: 7. For the CDR3, the DNA is TGTGCCACCAGCAGAGATCCGTCAGGGGGCGTCAAAAACATTCAGTACTTC. This translates into CATSRDPSGGVKNIQYF.

This clonotype turned up a few times. J is TRBJ2-1 and V is TRBV7-9; the match to TRBD2 covers 12 bases. This CDR3 contains 14 residues. In germline, CDR1 is SEHNR, CDR2 FQNEAQ (reference sequence). J was trimmed by 12 bases and V by 5 bases; bases with no gene match: 8. The DNA for the CDR3 is TGTGCCAGCAGCCCCCACGTGACTAGCGGGGGGCAGTTCTTC. It encodes CASSPHVTSGGQFF.

With respect to this clonotype: One junction end does not reproduce the germline sequence, and a read error may be involved. The V and J genes are TRBV6-1 and TRBJ2-3; 8 bases are shared with TRBD2. The CDR3 is made up of 15 amino acids. Germline V CDR1 and CDR2: MNHNS, SASEGT. CDR3 nucleotides: TGTGCCAGCACTAACGGGGGGGGCGACTTGGATACCCAGTACTTT. This sequence encodes CASTNGGGDLDTQYF.

This clonotype was seen only a few times. The chain recombines TRBV11-2 with TRBJ1-2, with a possible D match to TRBD1 (6 bases). Trimming took off 0 bases at V and 8 bases at J, with 16 bases between the two ends. Germline loops: CDR1 SGHAT, CDR2 FQNNGV. The length of the CDR3 is 15 residues. For the CDR3, the DNA is TGTGCCAGCAGCTTAGATCCGGGGGCCTTATCCGGCTACACCTTC. Protein product: CASSLDPGALSGYTF.

This clonotype was picked up a small number of times. The V gene is TRBV9, the J gene TRBJ1-2, with D hard to call. Between the trimmed V and J ends, which lost 0 bases and 0 bases, there was a span of 12 bases. Germline loops: CDR1 SGDLS, CDR2 YYNGEE. CDR3 length: 16 amino acids. This CDR3 is CASSVDSGPSNYGYTF. Written as DNA, the CDR3 is TGTGCCAGCAGCGTAGATTCCGGACCGTCTAACTATGGCTACACCTTC.

This clonotype was picked up many times. Compared with germline, one end of the junction differs, possibly owing to a read error. The rearrangement links TRBV11-1 to TRBJ2-5; 10 positions match TRBD1. The CDR3 length is 14 residues. Germline V gives CDR1 SGHAT, CDR2 FQDESV (reference sequence). The CDR3 nucleotides are TGTGCCAGCAGCCCGTCCCGGGACAGGGGAGGTTCCGACTTC. Encoded protein: CASSPSRDRGGSDF.

Worth noting for this clonotype: One end of the junction fails to match germline, which may point to a read error. This chain joins TRBV6-1 and TRBJ2-3; D may be TRBD1 or TRBD2 (5 bases each). From germline, CDR1 is MNHNS and CDR2 SASEGT. This CDR3 comprises 14 residues. The CDR3 coding sequence is TGTGCGGGCAGAGGGGCCCGTGACCGAGATACCCAGTACTTT. As protein: CAGRGARDRDTQYF.

The genes are TRBV6-1 and TRBJ2-5, with TRBD2 matching over 7 bases. The CDR3 consists of 16 residues. V shed 11 bases, J shed 3 bases, and the junction held 18 bases outside the gene matches. Germline V lookup: CDR1 MNHNS, CDR2 SASEGT. The CDR3 region is CACGGAGGGDEETQYF. In DNA form, the CDR3 reads TGTGCCTGCGGGGGAGCCGGGGGAGGTGACGAAGAGACCCAGTACTTC.

The J gene is TRBJ2-1, the V gene TRBV10-1; D gene ambiguous. CDR1 is WNHNN, CDR2 SYGVQD, per germline (reference sequence). Trimming took off 6 bases at V and 10 bases at J, with 13 bases between the two ends. There are 12 residues in the CDR3. The CDR3 is CASSLGGGEQFF. The CDR3 coding sequence is TGCGCCAGCAGCCTCGGTGGTGGAGAGCAGTTCTTC.

Worth noting for this clonotype: A junction end diverges from the germline sequence, so it may reflect a read error. This CDR3 reads CASSQDPGGRGKDTQYF. DNA for the CDR3: TGTGCCAGCAGCCAGGATCCGGGGGGCCGTGGCAAAGATACCCAGTACTTC. The rearrangement uses TRBV14 and TRBJ2-3, with a weak D call TRBD2 (7 bases). The last part of the DNA fits TRBJ2-5 better; the J call may be wrong. The CDR3 extends over 17 amino acids. The germline V gene encodes CDR1 SGHDN and CDR2 FVKESK.

A remark on this clonotype: At one end, the junction sequence differs from germline, possibly due to a read error. The genes are TRBV3-1 and TRBJ2-1; D call uncertain. The CDR3 has 13 amino acids. CDR1 LGHDT and CDR2 YNNKEL come from the germline V gene (reference sequence). The chain's CDR3 is CDSSQDLVNEQFF. CDR3 nucleotide sequence: TGTGACAGCAGCCAAGATTTAGTCAATGAGCAGTTCTTC.